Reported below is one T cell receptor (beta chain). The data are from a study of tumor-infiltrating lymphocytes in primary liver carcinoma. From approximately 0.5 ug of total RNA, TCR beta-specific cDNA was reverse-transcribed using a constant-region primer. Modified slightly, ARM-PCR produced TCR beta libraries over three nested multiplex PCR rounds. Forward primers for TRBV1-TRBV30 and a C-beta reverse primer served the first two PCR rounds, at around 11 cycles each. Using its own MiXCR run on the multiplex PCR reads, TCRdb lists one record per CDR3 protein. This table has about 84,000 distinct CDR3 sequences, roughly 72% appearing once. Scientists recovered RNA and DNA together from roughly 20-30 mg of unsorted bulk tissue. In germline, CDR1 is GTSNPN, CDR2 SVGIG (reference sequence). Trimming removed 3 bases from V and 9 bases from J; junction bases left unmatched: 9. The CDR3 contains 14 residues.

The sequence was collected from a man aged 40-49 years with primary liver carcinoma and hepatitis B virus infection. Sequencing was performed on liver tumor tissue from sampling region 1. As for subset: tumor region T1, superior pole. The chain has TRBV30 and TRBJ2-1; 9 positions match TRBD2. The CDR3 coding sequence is TGTGCCTGGAGAGGGGCGGGAGGGTTCGGTGAGCAGTTCTTC. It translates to CAWRGAGGFGEQFF. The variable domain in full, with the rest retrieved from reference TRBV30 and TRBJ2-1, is SQTIHQWPATLVQPVGSPLSLECTVEGTSNPNLYWYRQAAGRGLQLLFYSVGIGQISSEVPQNLSASRPQDRQFILSSKKLLLSDSGFYLCAWRGAGGFGEQFFGPGTRLTVL.